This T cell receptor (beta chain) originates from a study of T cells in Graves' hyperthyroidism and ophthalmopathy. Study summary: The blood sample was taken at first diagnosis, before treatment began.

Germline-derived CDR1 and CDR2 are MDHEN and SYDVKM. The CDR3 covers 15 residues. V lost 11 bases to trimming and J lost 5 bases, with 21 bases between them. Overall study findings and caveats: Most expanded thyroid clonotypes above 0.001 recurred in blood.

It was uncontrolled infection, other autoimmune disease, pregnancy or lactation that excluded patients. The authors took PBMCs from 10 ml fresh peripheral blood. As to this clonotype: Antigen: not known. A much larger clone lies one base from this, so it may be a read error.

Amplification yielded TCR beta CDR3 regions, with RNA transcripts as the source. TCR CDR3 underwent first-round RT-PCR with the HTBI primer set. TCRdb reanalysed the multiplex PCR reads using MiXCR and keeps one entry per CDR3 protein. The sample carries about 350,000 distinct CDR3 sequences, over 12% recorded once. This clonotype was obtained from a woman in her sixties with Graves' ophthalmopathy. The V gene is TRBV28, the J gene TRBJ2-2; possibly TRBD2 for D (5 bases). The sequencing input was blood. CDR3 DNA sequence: TGTGCCGGCATAATCGGTGGGAGAGGAACCGGGGAGCTGTTTTTT. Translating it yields CAGIIGGRGTGELFF.